The source of this TCR beta chain is a study of blood T cell repertoires in COVID-19. Across the whole study: Sample material is recorded as cDNA or gDNA derived from T cells, B-cell-depleted T cells, or PBMCs.

As processed by the authors: Reference gene primer amplification gave nucleated cell count estimates. The protocol was immunoSEQ multiplex PCR, while the TCRdb copy is restricted to in-frame clones and leaves out a portion. The V and J calls and clone size are taken from that table; D and trimming were inferred from the DNA. The data show 25,000 to 30,000 clones, with approximately 93% seen just once and 0.8% to 0.9% held by the top ten. The sequence derives from a woman between 70 and 85 years old with COVID-19, enrolled during active disease. Input material: peripheral blood.

The CDR3 DNA sequence: TGTGCCAGCAGCTCAGGGACAGGGAACAGCAATCAGCCCCAGCATTTT. Its protein product is CASSSGTGNSNQPQHF. The rearrangement joins TRBV7-8 to TRBJ1-5; the match to TRBD1 covers 9 bases. The CDR3 is 16 residues long. The ends lost 4 bases at V and 1 base at J; junction bases unmatched: 5. Germline-derived CDR1 and CDR2 are SGHVS and FQNEAQ.